This T cell receptor beta chain was captured in a study of identical twins. Findings of the study overall: Where out-of-frame alpha sequences were twin-shared, they showed excess low generation probability. The models systematically underestimated how much out-of-frame TCR alpha was shared in monozygotic twins. Researchers caution that invariant MAIT and iNKT cells could partly confound zero-insertion analyses.

A universal primer site was added by template switching, and unique molecular identifiers were carried by the cDNA. TCRdb called the 5' RACE reads again in MiXCR, with one record for every CDR3 protein. The sample holds about 220,000 distinct CDR3 sequences, roughly 10% seen once. For this clonotype: The antigen is unknown.

Trimming at V came to 6 bases and at J to 3 bases, leaving 3 bases not matched to a gene. The CDR3 covers 14 residues. This TCR came from a woman aged 18 to 35 in good health. The chain combines TRBV12-3 or TRBV12-4 with TRBJ1-3, with TRBD1 matching 9 bases. Material for sequencing was memory (CD45RO+) T cells sorted from blood. The CDR3 protein is CASRTGGLGNTIYF. The DNA of the CDR3 is TGTGCCAGCAGAACAGGGGGCCTTGGAAACACCATATATTTT.